The T cell receptor beta chain under discussion was sequenced for a study of blood T cell repertoires in COVID-19. Study background: Italy, Spain and the United States were the sources of the convalescent and acute COVID-19 samples.

The participants were between about 18 and 90 years old and came from under 25 US areas. Assignments of participants to cohorts depended upon their own reported clinical history. Per germline, CDR1 LNHDA and CDR2 SQIVND (reference sequence). The CDR3 is 16 amino acids. V trimming: 2 bases; J trimming: 4 bases; junction bases outside the gene matches: 5. Original analysis: Counts of nucleated cells, estimated from reference gene primer amplification, were obtained. Produced via immunoSEQ multiplex PCR; TCRdb's table is partial and in-frame only. That table furnishes V, J and clone size, whereas the DNA furnished D and trimming. The sample records 350,000 to 450,000 clones, around 83% being singletons.

Sequenced input: PBMCs or T cells enriched from blood (not recorded which). The chain joins TRBV19 to TRBJ1-3; the match to TRBD1 covers 10 bases. The receptor comes from a woman in her 50s who had recovered from COVID-19. The CDR3 coding sequence is TGTGCCAGTAGTATACGACAGGGGGCGCGGGGAAACACCATATATTTT. It is translated as CASSIRQGARGNTIYF.